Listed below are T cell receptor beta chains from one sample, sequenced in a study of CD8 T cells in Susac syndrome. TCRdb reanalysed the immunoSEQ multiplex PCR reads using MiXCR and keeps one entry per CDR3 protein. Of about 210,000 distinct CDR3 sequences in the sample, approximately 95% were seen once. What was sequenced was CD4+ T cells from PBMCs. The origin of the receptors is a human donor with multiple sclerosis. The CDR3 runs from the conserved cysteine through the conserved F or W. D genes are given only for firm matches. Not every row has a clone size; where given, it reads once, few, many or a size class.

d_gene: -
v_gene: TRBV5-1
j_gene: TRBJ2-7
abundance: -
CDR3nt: TGCGCCAGCAGCTTGGCTCAGGGGCTGGGCGAGCAGTACTTC
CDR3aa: CASSLAQGLGEQYF

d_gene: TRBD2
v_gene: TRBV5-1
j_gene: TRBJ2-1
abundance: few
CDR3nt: TGTGCCAGCAGCTTAGCGGGCAATGAGCAGTTCTTC
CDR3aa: CASSLAGNEQFF

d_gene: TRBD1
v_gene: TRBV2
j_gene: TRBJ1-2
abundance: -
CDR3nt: TGTGCCAGCAGTGATGTCGGGGACAGGGGTCATTCCCCTAACTATGGCTACACCTTC
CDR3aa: CASSDVGDRGHSPNYGYTF

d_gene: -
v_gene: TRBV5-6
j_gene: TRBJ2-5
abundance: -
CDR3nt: TGTGCCAGCAGCAGAGACCCGGGACCACAAGAGACCCAGTACTTC
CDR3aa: CASSRDPGPQETQYF

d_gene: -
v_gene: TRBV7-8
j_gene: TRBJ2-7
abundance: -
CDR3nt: TGTGCCAGCAGCCCTATGGGCAGGAGTCCCCACGAGCAGTACTTC
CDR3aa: CASSPMGRSPHEQYF

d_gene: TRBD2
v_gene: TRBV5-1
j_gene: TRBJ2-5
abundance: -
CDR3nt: TGCGCCAGCAGTCCCCAGGCTAGCGGGGTCTCCGGGGAGACCCAGTACTTC
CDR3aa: CASSPQASGVSGETQYF

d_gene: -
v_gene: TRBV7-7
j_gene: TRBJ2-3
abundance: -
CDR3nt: TGTGCCAGCAGCTTAACCCTACTAACAGATACGCAGTATTTT
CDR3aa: CASSLTLLTDTQYF

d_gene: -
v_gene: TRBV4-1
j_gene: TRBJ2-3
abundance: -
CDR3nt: TGCGCCAGCAGTCAGTGGGGTTCTTCAGATACGCAGTATTTT
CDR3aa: CASSQWGSSDTQYF

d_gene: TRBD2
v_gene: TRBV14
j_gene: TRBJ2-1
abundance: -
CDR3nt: TGTGCCAGCAGCCCTGGCGGAGCGGGGGGCCACAATGAGCAGTTCTTC
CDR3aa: CASSPGGAGGHNEQFF

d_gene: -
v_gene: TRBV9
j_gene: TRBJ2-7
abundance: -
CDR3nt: TGTGCCAGCAGCGCTACAGGAACAAACTACGAGCAGTACTTC
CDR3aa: CASSATGTNYEQYF

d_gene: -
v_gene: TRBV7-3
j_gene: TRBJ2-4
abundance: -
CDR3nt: TGTGCCAGCAGCTTACTTGGTGGAATGGGAGACATTCAGTACTTC
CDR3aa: CASSLLGGMGDIQYF

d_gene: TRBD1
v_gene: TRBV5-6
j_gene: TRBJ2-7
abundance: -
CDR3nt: TGTGCCAGCAGCTTCAGGGGGCTGTACGAGCAGTACTTC
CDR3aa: CASSFRGLYEQYF

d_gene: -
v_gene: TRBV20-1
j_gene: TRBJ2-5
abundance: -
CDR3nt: TGCAGTGCTAGAGGGGGCTGGGGGTACCAAGAGACCCAGTACTTC
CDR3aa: CSARGGWGYQETQYF

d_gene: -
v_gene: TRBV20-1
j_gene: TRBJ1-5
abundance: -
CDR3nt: TGCAGTGTTCCTAATGGGGGTAGCAATCAGCCCCAGCATTTT
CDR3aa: CSVPNGGSNQPQHF

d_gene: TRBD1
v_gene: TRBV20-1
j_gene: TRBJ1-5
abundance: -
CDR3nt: TGCAGTGCTAGAGATCAGGCAGGGGGCCGTCAGCCCCAGCATTTT
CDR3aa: CSARDQAGGRQPQHF

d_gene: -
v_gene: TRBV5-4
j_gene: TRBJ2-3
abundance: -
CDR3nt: TGTGCCAGCAGATCCGGGACCCCGGCTCGGCAGTATTTT
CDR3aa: CASRSGTPARQYF